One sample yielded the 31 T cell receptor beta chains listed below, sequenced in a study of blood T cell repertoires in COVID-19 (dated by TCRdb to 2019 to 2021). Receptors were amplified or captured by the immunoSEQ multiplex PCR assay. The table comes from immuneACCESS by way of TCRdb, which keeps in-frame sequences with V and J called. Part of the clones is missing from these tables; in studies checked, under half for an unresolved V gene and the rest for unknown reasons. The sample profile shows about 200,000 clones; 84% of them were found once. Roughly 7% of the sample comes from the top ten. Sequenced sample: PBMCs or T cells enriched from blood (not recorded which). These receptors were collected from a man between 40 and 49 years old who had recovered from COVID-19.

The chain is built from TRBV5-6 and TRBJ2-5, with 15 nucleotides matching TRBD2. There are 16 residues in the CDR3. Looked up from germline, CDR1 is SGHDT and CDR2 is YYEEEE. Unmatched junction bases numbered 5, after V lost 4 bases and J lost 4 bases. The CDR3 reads CASSRTSGGVGETQYF. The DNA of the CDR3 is TGTGCCAGCAGCCGGACTAGCGGGGGGGTAGGAGAGACCCAGTACTTC.

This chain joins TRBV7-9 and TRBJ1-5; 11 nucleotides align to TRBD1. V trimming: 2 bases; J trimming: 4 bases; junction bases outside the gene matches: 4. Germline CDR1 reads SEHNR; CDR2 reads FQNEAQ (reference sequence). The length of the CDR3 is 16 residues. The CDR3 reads CASSLIGTGGNQPQHF. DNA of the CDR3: TGTGCCAGCAGCTTAATCGGGACAGGGGGTAATCAGCCCCAGCATTTT. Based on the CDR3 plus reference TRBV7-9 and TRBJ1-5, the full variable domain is DTGVSQNPRHKITKRGQNVTFRCDPISEHNRLYWYRQTLGQGPEFLTYFQNEAQLEKSRLLSDRFSAERPKGSFSTLEIQRTEQGDSAMYLCASSLIGTGGNQPQHFGDGTRLSIL.

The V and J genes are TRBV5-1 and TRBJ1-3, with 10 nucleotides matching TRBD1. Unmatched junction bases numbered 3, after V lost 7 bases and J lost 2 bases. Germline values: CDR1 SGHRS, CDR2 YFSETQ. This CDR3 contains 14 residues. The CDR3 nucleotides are TGCGCCAGCCGAGACAGGGGGCCTGGAAACACCATATATTTT. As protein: CASRDRGPGNTIYF.

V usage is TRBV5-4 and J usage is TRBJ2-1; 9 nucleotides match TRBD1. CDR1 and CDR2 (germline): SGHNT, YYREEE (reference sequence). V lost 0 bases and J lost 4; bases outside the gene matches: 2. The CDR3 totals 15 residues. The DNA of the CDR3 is TGTGCCAGCAGCTTGGGGGACAGGGAATACAATGAGCAGTTCTTC. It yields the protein CASSLGDREYNEQFF.

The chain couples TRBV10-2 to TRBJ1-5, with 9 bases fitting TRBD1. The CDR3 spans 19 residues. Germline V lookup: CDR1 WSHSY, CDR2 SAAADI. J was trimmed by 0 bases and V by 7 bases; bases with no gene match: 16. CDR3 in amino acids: CASTPDRDRETYSNQPQHF. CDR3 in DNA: TGCGCCAGCACCCCCGATCGGGACAGGGAAACTTATAGCAATCAGCCCCAGCATTTT.

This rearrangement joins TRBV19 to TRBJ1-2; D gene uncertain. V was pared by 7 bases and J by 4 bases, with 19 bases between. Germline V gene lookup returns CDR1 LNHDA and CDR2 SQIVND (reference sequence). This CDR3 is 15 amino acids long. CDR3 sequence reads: CASIPSSGSGYGYTF. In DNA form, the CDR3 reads TGTGCCAGTATTCCCTCGTCTGGCTCTGGCTATGGCTACACCTTC.

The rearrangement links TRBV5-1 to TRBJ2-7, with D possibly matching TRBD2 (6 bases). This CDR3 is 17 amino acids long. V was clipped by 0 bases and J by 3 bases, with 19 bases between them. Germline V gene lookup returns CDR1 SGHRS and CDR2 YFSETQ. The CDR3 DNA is TGCGCCAGCAGCTTGGGGGCTGGAGGGTCAGGGTTCTACGAGCAGTACTTC. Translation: CASSLGAGGSGFYEQYF.

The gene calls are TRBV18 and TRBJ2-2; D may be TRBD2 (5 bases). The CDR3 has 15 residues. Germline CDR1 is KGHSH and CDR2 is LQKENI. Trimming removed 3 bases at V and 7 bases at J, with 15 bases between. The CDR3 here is CASSPGEFERGELFF. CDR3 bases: TGTGCCAGCTCACCTGGGGAGTTTGAACGCGGGGAGCTGTTTTTT.

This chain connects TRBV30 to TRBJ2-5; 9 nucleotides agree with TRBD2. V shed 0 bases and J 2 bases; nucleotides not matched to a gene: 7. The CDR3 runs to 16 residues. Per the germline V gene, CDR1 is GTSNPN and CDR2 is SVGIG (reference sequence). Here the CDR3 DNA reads TGTGCCTGGAGTGTATCCTCTAGCGGGGTACAAGAGACCCAGTACTTC. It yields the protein CAWSVSSSGVQETQYF.

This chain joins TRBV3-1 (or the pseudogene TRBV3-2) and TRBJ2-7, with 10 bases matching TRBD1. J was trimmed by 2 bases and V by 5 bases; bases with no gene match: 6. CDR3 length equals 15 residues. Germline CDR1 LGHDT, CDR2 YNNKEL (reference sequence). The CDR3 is CASSTGQGRAYEQYF. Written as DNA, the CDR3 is TGTGCCAGCAGCACGGGACAGGGGAGAGCCTACGAGCAGTACTTC.

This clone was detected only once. The CDR3 DNA reads TGTGCCAGCAGGCGGGGGGTGGCCTACGAGCAGTACTTC. Protein: CASRRGVAYEQYF. V and J are TRBV2 and TRBJ2-7; 8 nucleotides line up with TRBD2. The CDR3 totals 13 residues. J gave up 2 bases and V 6 bases, and 3 bases lay outside the gene matches. CDR1 is SNHLY, CDR2 FYNNEI, per germline.

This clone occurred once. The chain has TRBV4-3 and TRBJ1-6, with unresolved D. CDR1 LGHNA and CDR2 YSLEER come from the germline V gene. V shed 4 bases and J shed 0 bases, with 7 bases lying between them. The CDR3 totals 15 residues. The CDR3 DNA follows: TGCGCCAGCAGCCTACAGTACTCCTATAATTCACCCCTCCACTTT. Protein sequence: CASSLQYSYNSPLHF.

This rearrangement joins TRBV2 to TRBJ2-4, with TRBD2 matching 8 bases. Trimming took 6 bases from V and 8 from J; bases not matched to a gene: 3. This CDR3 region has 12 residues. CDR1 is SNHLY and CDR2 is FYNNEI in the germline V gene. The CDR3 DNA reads TGTGCCAGCAGGAGCGGGGGATACATTCAGTACTTC. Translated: CASRSGGYIQYF.

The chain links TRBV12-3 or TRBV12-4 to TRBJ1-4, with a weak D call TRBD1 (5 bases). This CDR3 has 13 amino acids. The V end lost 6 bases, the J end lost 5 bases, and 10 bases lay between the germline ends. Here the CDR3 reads CASSSSGNEKLFF. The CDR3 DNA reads TGTGCCAGCAGCTCCTCAGGGAATGAAAAACTGTTTTTT.

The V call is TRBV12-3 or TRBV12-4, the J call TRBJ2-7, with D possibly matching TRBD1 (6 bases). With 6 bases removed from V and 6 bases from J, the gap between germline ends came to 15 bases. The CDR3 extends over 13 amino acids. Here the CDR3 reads CASSRGSGVEQYF. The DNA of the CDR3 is TGTGCCAGCAGCCGGGGATCAGGGGTCGAGCAGTACTTC.

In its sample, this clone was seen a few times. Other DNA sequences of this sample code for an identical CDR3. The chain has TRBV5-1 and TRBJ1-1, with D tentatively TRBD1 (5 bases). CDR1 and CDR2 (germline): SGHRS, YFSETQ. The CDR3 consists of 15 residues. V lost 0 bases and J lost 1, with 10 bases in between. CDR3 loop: CASSLGGTGNTEAFF. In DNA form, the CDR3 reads TGCGCCAGCAGCTTGGGTGGGACTGGGAACACTGAAGCTTTCTTT.

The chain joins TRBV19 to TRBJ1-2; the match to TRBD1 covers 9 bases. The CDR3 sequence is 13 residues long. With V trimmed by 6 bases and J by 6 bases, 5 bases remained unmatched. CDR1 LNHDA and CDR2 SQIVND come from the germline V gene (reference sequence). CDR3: CASSPQGANGYTF. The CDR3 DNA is TGTGCCAGTAGCCCACAGGGGGCGAATGGCTACACCTTC.

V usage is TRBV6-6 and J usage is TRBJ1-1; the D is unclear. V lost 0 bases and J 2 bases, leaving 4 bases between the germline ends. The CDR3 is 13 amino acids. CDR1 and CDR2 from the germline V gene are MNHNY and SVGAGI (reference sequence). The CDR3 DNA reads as TGTGCCAGCAGTTACTCAACTAACACTGAAGCTTTCTTT. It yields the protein CASSYSTNTEAFF.

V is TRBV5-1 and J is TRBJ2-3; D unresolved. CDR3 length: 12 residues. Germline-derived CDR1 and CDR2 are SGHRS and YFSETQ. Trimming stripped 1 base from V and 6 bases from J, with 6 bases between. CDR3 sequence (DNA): TGCGCCAGCAGCTTGTCATTCGATACGCAGTATTTT. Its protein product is CASSLSFDTQYF. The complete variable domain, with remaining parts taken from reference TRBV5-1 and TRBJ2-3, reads KAGVTQTPRYLIKTRGQQVTLSCSPISGHRSVSWYQQTPGQGLQFLFEYFSETQRNKGNFPGRFSGRQFSNSRSEMNVSTLELGDSALYLCASSLSFDTQYFGPGTRLTVL.

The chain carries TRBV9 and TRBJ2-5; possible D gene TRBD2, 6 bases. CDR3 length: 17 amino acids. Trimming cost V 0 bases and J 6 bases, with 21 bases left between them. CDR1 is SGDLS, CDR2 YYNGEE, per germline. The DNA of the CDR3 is TGTGCCAGCAGCGTAGCCATACGGGGGTCGGGAATGAAGACCCAGTACTTC. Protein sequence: CASSVAIRGSGMKTQYF.

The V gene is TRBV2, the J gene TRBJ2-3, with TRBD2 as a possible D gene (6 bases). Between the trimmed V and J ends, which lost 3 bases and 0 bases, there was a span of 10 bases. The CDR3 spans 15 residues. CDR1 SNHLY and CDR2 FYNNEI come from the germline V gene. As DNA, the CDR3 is TGTGCCAGCAGTGATATTGGGGGGAGCACAGATACGCAGTATTTT. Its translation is CASSDIGGSTDTQYF.

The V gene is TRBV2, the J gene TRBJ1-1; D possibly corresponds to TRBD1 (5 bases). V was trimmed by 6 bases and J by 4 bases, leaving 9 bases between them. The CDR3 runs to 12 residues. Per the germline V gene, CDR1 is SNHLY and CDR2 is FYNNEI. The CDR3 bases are TGTGCCAGCAGGACAGATTTCACTGAAGCTTTCTTT. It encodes CASRTDFTEAFF.

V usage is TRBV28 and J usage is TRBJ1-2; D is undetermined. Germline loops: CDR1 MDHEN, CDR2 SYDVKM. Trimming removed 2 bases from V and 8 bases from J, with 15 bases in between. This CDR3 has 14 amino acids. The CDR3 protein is CASSLTDRWPGYTF. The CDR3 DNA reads TGTGCCAGCAGTTTAACAGATAGGTGGCCCGGCTACACCTTC.

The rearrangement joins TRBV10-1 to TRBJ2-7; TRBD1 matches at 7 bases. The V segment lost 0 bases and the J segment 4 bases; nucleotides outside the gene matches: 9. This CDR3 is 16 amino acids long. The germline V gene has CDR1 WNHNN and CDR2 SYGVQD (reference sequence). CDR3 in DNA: TGCGCCAGCAGTGAGTCTTATGGGACAGAGAGTTACGAGCAGTACTTC. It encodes CASSESYGTESYEQYF.

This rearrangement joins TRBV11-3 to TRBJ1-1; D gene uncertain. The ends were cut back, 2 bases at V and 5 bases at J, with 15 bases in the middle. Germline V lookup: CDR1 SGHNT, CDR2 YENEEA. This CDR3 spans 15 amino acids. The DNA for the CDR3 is TGTGCCAGCAGCTTAAGTGGCCAGGCCAGGACTGAAGCTTTCTTT. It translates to CASSLSGQARTEAFF. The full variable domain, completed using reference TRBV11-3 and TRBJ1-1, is EAGVVQSPRYKIIEKKQPVAFWCNPISGHNTLYWYLQNLGQGPELLIRYENEEAVDDSQLPKDRFSAERLKGVDSTLKIQPAELGDSAVYLCASSLSGQARTEAFFGQGTRLTVV.

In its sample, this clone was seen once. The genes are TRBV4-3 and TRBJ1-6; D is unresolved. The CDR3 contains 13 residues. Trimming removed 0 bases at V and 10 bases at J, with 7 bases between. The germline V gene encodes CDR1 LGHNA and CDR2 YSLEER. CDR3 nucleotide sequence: TGCGCCAGCAGCCAAGATTACAACTCACCCCTCCACTTT. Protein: CASSQDYNSPLHF.

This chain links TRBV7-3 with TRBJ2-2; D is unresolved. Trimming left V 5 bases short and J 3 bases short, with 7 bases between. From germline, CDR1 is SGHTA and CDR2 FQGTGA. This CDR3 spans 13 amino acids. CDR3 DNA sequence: TGTGCCAGCAGCCTAGGATACACCGGGGAGCTGTTTTTT. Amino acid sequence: CASSLGYTGELFF. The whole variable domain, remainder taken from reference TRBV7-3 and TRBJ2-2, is GAGVSQTPSNKVTEKGKYVELRCDPISGHTALYWYRQSLGQGPEFLIYFQGTGAADDSGLPNDRFFAVRPEGSVSTLKIQRTERGDSAVYLCASSLGYTGELFFGEGSRLTVL.

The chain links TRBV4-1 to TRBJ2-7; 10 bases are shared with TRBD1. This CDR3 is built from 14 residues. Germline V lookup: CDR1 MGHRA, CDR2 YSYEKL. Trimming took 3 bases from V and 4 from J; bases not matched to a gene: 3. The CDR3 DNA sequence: TGCGCCAGCAGCCACCCGGGACAGGGGTACGAGCAGTACTTC. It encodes CASSHPGQGYEQYF.

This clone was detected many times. The CDR3 DNA follows: TGTGCCAGCAGCTCGGTGGGACAGCGCGTCACTGAAGCTTTCTTT. Translating it yields CASSSVGQRVTEAFF. The chain uses TRBV7-9 and TRBJ1-1; 7 bases are a match to TRBD1. This CDR3 comprises 15 residues. In germline, CDR1 is SEHNR, CDR2 FQNEAQ (reference sequence). J gave up 4 bases and V 4 bases, and 9 bases lay outside the gene matches.

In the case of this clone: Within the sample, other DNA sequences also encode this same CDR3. CDR3 amino acids: CASSSGLAADTQYF. The CDR3 DNA sequence: TGCGCCAGCAGCTCGGGACTAGCGGCGGATACGCAGTATTTT. The gene calls are TRBV5-1 and TRBJ2-3; 11 bases fit TRBD2. CDR1 is SGHRS and CDR2 is YFSETQ in the germline V gene. With V trimmed by 3 bases and J by 6 bases, 3 bases remained unmatched. This CDR3 spans 14 amino acids. The entire variable domain, with the rest obtained from reference TRBV5-1 and TRBJ2-3, is as follows: KAGVTQTPRYLIKTRGQQVTLSCSPISGHRSVSWYQQTPGQGLQFLFEYFSETQRNKGNFPGRFSGRQFSNSRSEMNVSTLELGDSALYLCASSSGLAADTQYFGPGTRLTVL.

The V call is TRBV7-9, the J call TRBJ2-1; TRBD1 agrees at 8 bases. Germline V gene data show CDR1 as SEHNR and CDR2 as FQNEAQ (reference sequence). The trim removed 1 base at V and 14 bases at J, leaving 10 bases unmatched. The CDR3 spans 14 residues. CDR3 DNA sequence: TGTGCCAGCAGCTTAGGGGAACGACAGGGGAGTAAGTTCTTC. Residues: CASSLGERQGSKFF.